This TCR beta chain derives from a study of STAT3 mutations in large granular lymphocyte leukemia. Study-level information: Roughly 44% of treated T-LGLL patients showed hematologic response to immunosuppression. Overall study results and limits: At least one immunodominant TCR beta clonotype appeared in every T-cell large granular lymphocyte leukemia patient. In several patients, dominant TCR clone burden exceeded STAT3 mutant burden.

Regarding this clone: Its cognate antigen is unknown.

Roughly 41,000 productive templates were obtained per sample on average. The data were produced by immunoSEQ multiplex PCR, yet TCRdb's version contains in-frame clones alone and is incomplete. Here the sample spans tens of thousands of clones, around 80% being singletons. J gave up 6 bases and V 3 bases, and 8 bases lay outside the gene matches. Germline V gives CDR1 SGHDT, CDR2 YYEEEE. The CDR3 runs 15 residues. The sample taken for sequencing was PBMCs. This TCR was recovered from a human donor with T large granular lymphocyte leukemia. Some clones in this sample may be carry-over from other donors' samples. The chain joins TRBV5-6 to TRBJ1-1; 10 bases agree with TRBD1. In DNA form, the CDR3 reads TGTGCCAGCAGCTCGGGGGGGACAGGGGCCCCTGAAGCTTTCTTT. This encodes CASSSGGTGAPEAFF. The complete variable domain, with remaining parts taken from reference TRBV5-6 and TRBJ1-1, reads DAGVTQSPTHLIKTRGQQVTLRCSPKSGHDTVSWYQQALGQGPQFIFQYYEEEERQRGNFPDRFSGHQFPNYSSELNVNALLLGDSALYLCASSSGGTGAPEAFFGQGTRLTVV.